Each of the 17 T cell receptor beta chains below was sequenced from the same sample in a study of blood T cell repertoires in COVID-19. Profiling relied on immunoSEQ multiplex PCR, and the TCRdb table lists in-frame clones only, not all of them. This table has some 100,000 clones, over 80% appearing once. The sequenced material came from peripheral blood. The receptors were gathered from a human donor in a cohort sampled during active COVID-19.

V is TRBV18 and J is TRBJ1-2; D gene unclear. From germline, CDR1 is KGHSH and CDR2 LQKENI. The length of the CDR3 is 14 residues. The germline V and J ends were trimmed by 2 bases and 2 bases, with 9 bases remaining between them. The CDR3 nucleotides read TGTGCCAGCTCACCAGGCTCAGGAAACTATGGCTACACCTTC. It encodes CASSPGSGNYGYTF.

The CDR3 region is CASSRDRGNQPQHF. CDR3 in DNA: TGTGCCAGCAGCCGGGACAGGGGTAATCAGCCCCAGCATTTT. V and J are TRBV3-1 (or the pseudogene TRBV3-2) and TRBJ1-5; 10 bases map to TRBD1. The CDR3 runs to 14 residues. J was trimmed by 4 bases and V by 4 bases; bases with no gene match: 1. Germline CDR1 reads LGHDT; CDR2 reads YNNKEL (reference sequence).

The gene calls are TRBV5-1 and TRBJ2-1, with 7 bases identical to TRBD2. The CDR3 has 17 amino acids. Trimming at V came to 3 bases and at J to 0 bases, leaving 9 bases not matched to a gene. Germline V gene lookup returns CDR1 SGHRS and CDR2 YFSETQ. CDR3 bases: TGCGCCAGCAGCTCCTCCCCGGGGGGTGCCTCCTACAATGAGCAGTTCTTC. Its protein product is CASSSSPGGASYNEQFF.

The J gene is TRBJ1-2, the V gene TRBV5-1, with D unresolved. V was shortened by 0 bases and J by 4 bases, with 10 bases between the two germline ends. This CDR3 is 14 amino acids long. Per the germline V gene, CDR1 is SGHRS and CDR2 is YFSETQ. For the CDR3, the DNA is TGCGCCAGCAGCTTGGAACCGGCGGGCTATGGCTACACCTTC. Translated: CASSLEPAGYGYTF. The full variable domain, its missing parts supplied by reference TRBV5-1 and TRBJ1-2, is KAGVTQTPRYLIKTRGQQVTLSCSPISGHRSVSWYQQTPGQGLQFLFEYFSETQRNKGNFPGRFSGRQFSNSRSEMNVSTLELGDSALYLCASSLEPAGYGYTFGSGTRLTVV.

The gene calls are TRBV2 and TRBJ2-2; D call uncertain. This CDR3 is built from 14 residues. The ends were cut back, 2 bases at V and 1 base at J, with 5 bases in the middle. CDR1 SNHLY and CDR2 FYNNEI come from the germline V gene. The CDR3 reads CASSEFRNTGELFF. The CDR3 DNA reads TGTGCCAGCAGTGAATTTAGGAACACCGGGGAGCTGTTTTTT.

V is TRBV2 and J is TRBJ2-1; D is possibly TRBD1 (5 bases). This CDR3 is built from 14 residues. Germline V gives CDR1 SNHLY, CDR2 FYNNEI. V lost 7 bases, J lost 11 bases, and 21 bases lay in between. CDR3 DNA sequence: TGTGCCAGCACTAAAGACCCGGACAACCCTAAGCAGTTCTTC. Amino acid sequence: CASTKDPDNPKQFF.

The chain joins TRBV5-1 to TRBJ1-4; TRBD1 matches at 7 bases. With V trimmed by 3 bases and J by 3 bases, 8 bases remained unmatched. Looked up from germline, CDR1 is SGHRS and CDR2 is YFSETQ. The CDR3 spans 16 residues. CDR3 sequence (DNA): TGCGCCAGCAGCTCAGGACAGGTTGCGGCTAATGAAAAACTGTTTTTT. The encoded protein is CASSSGQVAANEKLFF.

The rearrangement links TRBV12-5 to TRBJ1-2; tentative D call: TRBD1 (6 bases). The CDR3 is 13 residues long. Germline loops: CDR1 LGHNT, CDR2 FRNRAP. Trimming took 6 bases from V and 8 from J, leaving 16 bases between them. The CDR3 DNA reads TGTGCTAGTGGGTCAGGGGAGCCTCGGGGCTACACCTTC. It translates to CASGSGEPRGYTF. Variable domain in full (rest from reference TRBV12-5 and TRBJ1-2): DARVTQTPRHKVTEMGQEVTMRCQPILGHNTVFWYRQTMMQGLELLAYFRNRAPLDDSGMPKDRFSAEMPDATLATLKIQPSEPRDSAVYFCASGSGEPRGYTFGSGTRLTVV.

This CDR3 is CASSYSLRTGYGYTF. In DNA, the CDR3 is TGTGCCAGCAGTTACTCGCTGCGGACAGGATATGGCTACACCTTC. This rearrangement joins TRBV6-5 to TRBJ1-2; 7 bases are shared with TRBD1. The V segment lost 0 bases and the J segment 5 bases; nucleotides outside the gene matches: 6. Germline values: CDR1 MNHEY, CDR2 SVGAGI. This CDR3 comprises 15 residues.

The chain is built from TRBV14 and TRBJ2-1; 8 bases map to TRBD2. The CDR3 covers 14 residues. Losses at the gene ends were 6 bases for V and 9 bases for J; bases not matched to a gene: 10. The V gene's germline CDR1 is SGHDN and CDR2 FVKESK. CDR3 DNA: TGTGCCAGCAGGCGCATGGCGGGGGGAAGTGAGCAGTTCTTC. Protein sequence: CASRRMAGGSEQFF. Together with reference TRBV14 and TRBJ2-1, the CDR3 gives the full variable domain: EAGVTQFPSHSVIEKGQTVTLRCDPISGHDNLYWYRRVMGKEIKFLLHFVKESKQDESGMPNNRFLAERTGGTYSTLKVQPAELEDSGVYFCASRRMAGGSEQFFGPGTRLTVL.

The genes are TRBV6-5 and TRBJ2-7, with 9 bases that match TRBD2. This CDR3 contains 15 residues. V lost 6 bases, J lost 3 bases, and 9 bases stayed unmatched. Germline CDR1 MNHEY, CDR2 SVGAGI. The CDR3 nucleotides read TGTGCCAGCAGGGCCGGTGTAGCGGGAGTCTACGAGCAGTACTTC. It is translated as CASRAGVAGVYEQYF.

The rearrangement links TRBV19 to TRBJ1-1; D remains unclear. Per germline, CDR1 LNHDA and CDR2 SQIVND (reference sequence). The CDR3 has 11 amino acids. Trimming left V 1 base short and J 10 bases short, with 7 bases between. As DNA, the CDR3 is TGTGCCAGTAGTATAGGGGCCCGAGCTTTCTTT. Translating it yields CASSIGARAFF.

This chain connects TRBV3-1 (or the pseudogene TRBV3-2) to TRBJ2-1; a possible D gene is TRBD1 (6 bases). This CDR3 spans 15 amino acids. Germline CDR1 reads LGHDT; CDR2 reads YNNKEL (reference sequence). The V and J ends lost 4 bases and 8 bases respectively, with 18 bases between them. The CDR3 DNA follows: TGTGCCAGCAGCCCTCAAAGCCTGGGGGCCGATGAGCAGTTCTTC. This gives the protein CASSPQSLGADEQFF.

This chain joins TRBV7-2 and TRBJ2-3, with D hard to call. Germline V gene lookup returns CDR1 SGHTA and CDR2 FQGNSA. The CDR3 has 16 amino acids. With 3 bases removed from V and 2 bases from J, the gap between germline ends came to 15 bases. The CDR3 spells CASSFRRFTHTDTQYF. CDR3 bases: TGTGCCAGCAGCTTTCGCCGGTTTACCCACACAGATACGCAGTATTTT.

The CDR3 nucleotides read TGTGCCAGCAGCCAGGCCACAAGGTTCGCCGGGGAGCTGTTTTTT. Translation gives CASSQATRFAGELFF. The chain joins TRBV7-9 to TRBJ2-2; D is unclear. The CDR3 is made up of 15 amino acids. V lost 5 bases and J 6 bases, leaving 16 bases between the germline ends. Germline values: CDR1 SEHNR, CDR2 FQNEAQ (reference sequence). The variable domain in full, completed from reference TRBV7-9 and TRBJ2-2, reads DTGVSQNPRHKITKRGQNVTFRCDPISEHNRLYWYRQTLGQGPEFLTYFQNEAQLEKSRLLSDRFSAERPKGSFSTLEIQRTEQGDSAMYLCASSQATRFAGELFFGEGSRLTVL.

CDR3 bases: TGTGCCAGCAGCCCCCTGACAGGCGAGAACACTGAAGCTTTCTTT. Residues: CASSPLTGENTEAFF. This sequence joins TRBV5-4 and TRBJ1-1; the D gene is possibly TRBD1 (6 bases). V gave up 4 bases and J gave up 1 base, with 14 bases separating them. The CDR3 is 15 amino acids. Germline CDR1 SGHNT, CDR2 YYREEE (reference sequence).

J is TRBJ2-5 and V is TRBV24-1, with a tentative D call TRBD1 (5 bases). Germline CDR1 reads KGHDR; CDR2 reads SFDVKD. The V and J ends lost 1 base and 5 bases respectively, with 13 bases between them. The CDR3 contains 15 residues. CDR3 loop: CATSDFGQGKETQYF. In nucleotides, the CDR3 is TGTGCCACCAGTGATTTTGGGCAGGGAAAGGAGACCCAGTACTTC.